This T cell receptor beta chain was found in a study of cytomegalovirus exposure and HLA in healthy donors. Both 60 Vbeta primers and 13 Jbeta primers went into the PCR. Profiled with immunoSEQ multiplex PCR; TCRdb holds only in-frame clones, not every one. The repertoire holds 130,000 to 150,000 clones, about 80% seen once, with 5.7% in the top ten. The CDR3 is made up of 18 amino acids. The clonotype was recovered from a man aged 25-45 years in good health and CMV-seropositive. V gene TRBV21-1 combines with J gene TRBJ2-2; the DNA was not used to check the table's D call, TRBD2. TRBV21-1 corresponds to a pseudogene. Sequenced material: PBMCs. The CDR3 DNA follows: TGTGCCAGCAGCAATGGGGCGGGGGGCCCTTTAGTCACCGGGGAGCTGTTTTTT. Protein sequence: CASSNGAGGPLVTGELFF.